Below, 8 T cell receptor beta chains from the same sample are listed, as sequenced in a study of shared clonotypes between healthy human individuals. Sequencing used immunoSEQ multiplex PCR; TCRdb keeps in-frame clones, though not all of them. The sample lists 1,100,000 or so clones; 75% to 85% were seen once. The sequencing input was memory CD4+ T cells from PBMCs. The subset: CD45RA-negative fraction. The receptor set was obtained from a man younger than 30 in good health. Some clones in this sample may be carry-over from other donors' samples.

This rearrangement joins TRBV15 to TRBJ2-1, with D possibly being TRBD1 (7 bases). Trimming cost V 3 bases and J 12 bases, with 24 bases left between them. This CDR3 has 16 amino acids. CDR1 LNHNV and CDR2 YYDKDF come from the germline V gene (reference sequence). Here the CDR3 reads CATSSPGQVEGFWQFF. Written as DNA, the CDR3 is TGTGCCACCAGCAGCCCTGGACAGGTGGAGGGGTTTTGGCAGTTCTTC.

The genes are TRBV19 and TRBJ1-4, with TRBD1 matching over 7 bases. Trimming at V came to 7 bases and at J to 8 bases, leaving 10 bases not matched to a gene. The CDR3 is 14 amino acids. Germline V lookup: CDR1 LNHDA, CDR2 SQIVND (reference sequence). CDR3 residues: CASKQEGAREKLFF. CDR3 in DNA: TGTGCCAGTAAGCAAGAGGGGGCGAGGGAAAAACTGTTTTTT.

Notes on this clone: This same CDR3 is encoded by further DNA sequences in the sample. CDR3 residues: CASSSSYEQYF. The CDR3 DNA is TGTGCCAGCAGTTCGAGTTACGAGCAGTACTTC. The chain is built from TRBV28 and TRBJ2-7, with D unclear. Trimming removed 4 bases from V and 4 bases from J, with 5 bases in between. Germline V gene lookup returns CDR1 MDHEN and CDR2 SYDVKM. The CDR3 runs to 11 residues.

The CDR3 loop is CASSSPRLAGQHEQFF. The CDR3 nucleotides are TGTGCCAGCAGCTCCCCCCGACTAGCGGGCCAGCATGAGCAGTTCTTC. V is TRBV13 and J is TRBJ2-1; 10 bases are a match to TRBD2. Per germline, CDR1 PRHDT and CDR2 FYEKMQ (reference sequence). The CDR3 covers 16 residues. V lost 4 bases and J lost 8; bases outside the gene matches: 11. The full variable domain, with the rest looked up from reference TRBV13 and TRBJ2-1, is AAGVIQSPRHLIKEKRETATLKCYPIPRHDTVYWYQQGPGQDPQFLISFYEKMQSDKGSIPDRFSAQQFSDYHSELNMSSLELGDSALYFCASSSPRLAGQHEQFFGPGTRLTVL.

V and J are TRBV7-3 and TRBJ2-2, with D possibly matching TRBD2 (6 bases). The CDR3 has 16 amino acids. The germline V gene encodes CDR1 SGHTA and CDR2 FQGTGA. With 0 bases removed from V and 0 bases from J, the gap between germline ends came to 8 bases. CDR3 DNA: TGTGCCAGCAGCTTAACTAGCGGATCGAACACCGGGGAGCTGTTTTTT. This sequence encodes CASSLTSGSNTGELFF.

The V and J genes are TRBV6-4 and TRBJ1-4, with 7 bases that match TRBD1. V lost 7 bases, J lost 4 bases, and 3 bases stayed unmatched. CDR3 length equals 13 residues. Per germline, CDR1 MRHNA and CDR2 SNTAGT. The CDR3 nucleotides read TGTGCCAGCATACAGGGGCTTAATGAAAAACTGTTTTTT. It yields the protein CASIQGLNEKLFF.

The chain employs TRBV2 and TRBJ1-5; no reliable D call. The CDR3 loop spans 15 amino acids. From germline, CDR1 is SNHLY and CDR2 FYNNEI. Trimming pared 4 bases from V and 5 bases from J, leaving 15 bases between. The CDR3 nucleotides are TGTGCCAGCAGTGTAGGCAGGAGCTCTTATCAGCCCCAGCATTTT. This translates into CASSVGRSSYQPQHF. The full variable domain, its missing parts supplied by reference TRBV2 and TRBJ1-5, is EPEVTQTPSHQVTQMGQEVILRCVPISNHLYFYWYRQILGQKVEFLVSFYNNEISEKSEIFDDQFSVERPDGSNFTLKIRSTKLEDSAMYFCASSVGRSSYQPQHFGDGTRLSIL.

V usage is TRBV20-1 and J usage is TRBJ1-1; D is ambiguous. This CDR3 region has 11 residues. Looked up from germline, CDR1 is DFQATT and CDR2 is SNEGSKA (reference sequence). In DNA form, the CDR3 reads TGCAAAACTGAAATGAACACTGAAGCTTTCTTT. This encodes CKTEMNTEAFF.